This T cell receptor beta chain was recovered during a study of vaccination and CD4 T cells after COVID-19. Study observations and caveats: Sampling was limited to relatively few convalescent patients, with no early post-infection timepoints studied.

The treatment is: approximately 9-day PBMC culture with coronavirus spike peptide pools or control peptides (ViraFEST assay). ViraFEST sequenced TCRs after peptide-pool expansion of antigen-specific T cells. With V trimmed by 4 bases and J by 5 bases, 14 bases remained unmatched. Germline CDR1 is MDHEN and CDR2 is SYDVKM. CDR3 length equals 17 residues. This clonotype turned up a few times. Antigen specificity is unknown. Sequencing of DNA taken from cultured CD4+ T cells relied on the Oncomine TCR Beta short-read assay. Genomic DNA was isolated from cultured CD4+ T cells. TCRdb ran MiXCR on the PCR reads and lists one entry per CDR3 protein. The sample holds approximately 17,000 distinct CDR3 sequences, roughly 34% seen once.

The sequence derives from a human donor who had recovered from COVID-19. V gene TRBV28 combines with J gene TRBJ1-2; the match to TRBD1 covers 9 bases. Sequenced material: CD4+ T cells from blood, cultured in vitro. CDR3 loop: CASSSIQGQGRVYGYTF. CDR3 sequence (DNA): TGTGCCAGCAGTTCAATTCAGGGACAGGGTCGAGTTTATGGCTACACCTTC.